One sample yielded the 21 T cell receptor beta chains listed below, sequenced in a study of CD8 T cells in Susac syndrome. Reverse transcription of about 0.5 to 1 ug RNA used random hexamers. TCRdb reanalysed the immunoSEQ multiplex PCR reads using MiXCR and keeps one entry per CDR3 protein. The profile shows hundreds of thousands of distinct CDR3 sequences, roughly 85% of them singletons. Sequencing input: CD8+ T cells from PBMCs. The receptors come from a human donor with multiple sclerosis.

The chain joins TRBV9 to TRBJ1-3, with unresolved D. The germline CDR1 and CDR2 sequences are SGDLS and YYNGEE. Deletions cut 0 bases from V and 2 bases from J, with 9 bases between. The CDR3 runs 15 residues. Here the CDR3 reads CASSVAGGTGNTIYF. CDR3 bases: TGTGCCAGCAGCGTAGCAGGAGGGACTGGAAACACCATATATTTT.

The J gene is TRBJ1-1, the V gene TRBV2; the D gene is possibly TRBD1 (6 bases). Between the trimmed V and J ends, which lost 8 bases and 4 bases, there was a span of 14 bases. There are 13 residues in the CDR3. Germline CDR1 and CDR2: SNHLY and FYNNEI. The CDR3 sequence is CASFGGSGTEAFF. The CDR3, as DNA: TGTGCCAGCTTCGGGGGCTCGGGCACTGAAGCTTTCTTT.

This clonotype occurred a few times. The V gene is TRBV5-1, the J gene TRBJ2-7; 7 bases map to TRBD2. The trim removed 4 bases at V and 5 bases at J, leaving 9 bases unmatched. Germline CDR1 SGHRS, CDR2 YFSETQ. This CDR3 comprises 14 residues. The CDR3 bases are TGCGCCAGCAGCATAAGTGGGGGGGTCCACGAGCAGTACTTC. It specifies CASSISGGVHEQYF.

The V and J genes are TRBV21-1 and TRBJ1-1. TRBV21-1 is annotated as a pseudogene. The CDR3 sequence is 16 residues long. Here the CDR3 reads CASSSGRIFLNTEAFF. DNA of the CDR3: TGTGCCAGCAGTTCAGGGAGGATATTTCTGAACACTGAAGCTTTCTTT.

V is TRBV6-5 and J is TRBJ2-7, with TRBD1 matching 8 bases. J lost 5 bases, V lost 3 bases, and 6 bases had no gene match. Germline lookup yields CDR1 MNHEY and CDR2 SVGAGI. This CDR3 is 14 amino acids long. CDR3 protein: CASSYWAGGDEQYF. CDR3 coding DNA: TGTGCCAGCAGTTATTGGGCAGGGGGCGACGAGCAGTACTTC.

V gene TRBV20-1 combines with J gene TRBJ2-7; possibly TRBD1 for D (5 bases). The CDR3 is 15 residues long. Trimming cost V 3 bases and J 2 bases, with 17 bases left between them. Germline V CDR1 and CDR2: DFQATT, SNEGSKA (reference sequence). The CDR3 reads CSARAKGGAAYEQYF. CDR3 nucleotide sequence: TGCAGTGCTAGGGCTAAGGGTGGGGCGGCCTACGAGCAGTACTTC.

The rearrangement uses TRBV27 and TRBJ1-1; possible D gene TRBD1, 6 bases. V lost 3 bases, J lost 1 base, and 12 bases lay in between. Germline V gives CDR1 MNHEY, CDR2 SMNVEV (reference sequence). CDR3 size: 15 residues. Here the CDR3 reads CASSFSVGANTEAFF. CDR3 nucleotide sequence: TGTGCCAGCAGTTTTTCAGTGGGGGCGAACACTGAAGCTTTCTTT.

The V call is TRBV28, the J call TRBJ2-1, with a tentative D call TRBD1 (6 bases). CDR3 size: 15 residues. The V and J ends lost 8 bases and 3 bases respectively, with 17 bases between them. Germline assignment: CDR1 MDHEN and CDR2 SYDVKM. CDR3: CASGPRQEIYNEQFF. For the CDR3, the DNA is TGTGCCAGCGGCCCGCGACAGGAGATCTACAATGAGCAGTTCTTC. The variable domain in full, completed from reference TRBV28 and TRBJ2-1, reads DVKVTQSSRYLVKRTGEKVFLECVQDMDHENMFWYRQDPGLGLRLIYFSYDVKMKEKGDIPEGYSVSREKKERFSLILESASTNQTSMYLCASGPRQEIYNEQFFGPGTRLTVL.

This clonotype was recorded only once. This chain connects TRBV6-5 to TRBJ2-7, with 8 positions matching TRBD1. V dropped 0 bases and J dropped 0; count of bases not matched to a gene: 4. The CDR3 consists of 16 residues. Germline loops: CDR1 MNHEY, CDR2 SVGAGI. The CDR3 spells CASSYSGGQVSYEQYF. DNA for the CDR3: TGTGCCAGCAGTTACTCGGGGGGACAGGTCTCCTACGAGCAGTACTTC.

The genes are TRBV20-1 and TRBJ2-5; D is perhaps TRBD2 (6 bases). V gave up 0 bases and J gave up 5 bases, with 25 bases separating them. CDR1 DFQATT and CDR2 SNEGSKA come from the germline V gene (reference sequence). The CDR3 covers 18 residues. The chain's CDR3 is CSARETSGKVLFLETQYF. CDR3 coding DNA: TGCAGTGCTAGAGAGACTAGTGGGAAGGTATTATTTTTGGAGACCCAGTACTTC.

The count of this clonotype is one. V is TRBV28 and J is TRBJ2-3; no clear D gene. The CDR3 contains 16 residues. V lost 1 base and J 3 bases, leaving 14 bases between the germline ends. Germline V gene lookup returns CDR1 MDHEN and CDR2 SYDVKM. CDR3 sequence: CASSLSVDLYTDTQYF. The CDR3 DNA is TGTGCCAGCAGTTTATCTGTCGACTTATATACAGATACGCAGTATTTT.

The CDR3 here is CASSFDWTDYEQYF. The CDR3 DNA is TGTGCCAGCTCATTCGACTGGACGGATTACGAGCAGTACTTC. The rearrangement links TRBV6-6 to TRBJ2-7; D ambiguous. CDR1 and CDR2 (germline): MNHNY, SVGAGI (reference sequence). The CDR3 sequence is 14 residues long. V shed 8 bases and J shed 4 bases, with 18 bases lying between them.

This chain joins TRBV11-1 and TRBJ2-5; 14 nucleotides align to TRBD2. The CDR3 is 16 amino acids. Losses at the gene ends were 6 bases for V and 5 bases for J; bases not matched to a gene: 8. CDR1 and CDR2 (germline): SGHAT, FQDESV (reference sequence). The CDR3 here is CASRPGTSGSRETQYF. As DNA, the CDR3 is TGTGCCAGCAGACCCGGGACTAGCGGGAGCCGGGAGACCCAGTACTTC.

The J gene is TRBJ2-1, the V gene TRBV28; 7 bases map to TRBD1. The CDR3 spans 15 residues. V was pared by 2 bases and J by 7 bases, with 8 bases of the junction left unmatched. Germline V gene data show CDR1 as MDHEN and CDR2 as SYDVKM. The CDR3 region is CASSLLQGVNNEQFF. Here the CDR3 DNA reads TGTGCCAGCAGTTTACTGCAGGGGGTTAATAATGAGCAGTTCTTC.

The chain employs TRBV15 and TRBJ2-1, with D unresolved. The V end was cut by 5 bases, the J end by 8 bases, with 13 bases between. The CDR3 is 13 amino acids. CDR1 LNHNV and CDR2 YYDKDF come from the germline V gene (reference sequence). This CDR3 is CATSARRSDEQFF. CDR3 nucleotides: TGTGCCACCAGCGCCCGGCGGAGCGATGAGCAGTTCTTC. Drawing the rest from reference TRBV15 and TRBJ2-1, the complete variable domain is DAMVIQNPRYQVTQFGKPVTLSCSQTLNHNVMYWYQQKSSQAPKLLFHYYDKDFNNEADTPDNFQSRRPNTSFCFLDIRSPGLGDTAMYLCATSARRSDEQFFGPGTRLTVL.

The chain joins TRBV13 to TRBJ2-7; 8 nucleotides match TRBD1. Germline V CDR1 and CDR2: PRHDT, FYEKMQ (reference sequence). V gave up 5 bases and J gave up 1 base; unmatched junction bases: 7. The CDR3 length is 15 residues. The CDR3 coding sequence is TGTGCCAGCAGCCCCCCCGGGACAGGTTCCTACGAGCAGTACTTC. This encodes CASSPPGTGSYEQYF.

About this clonotype itself: With a much larger clone just one base away, this may be a read error. The gene calls are TRBV7-9 and TRBJ1-1; the D is unclear. The CDR3 sequence is 11 residues long. CDR1 is SEHNR and CDR2 is FQNEAQ in the germline V gene (reference sequence). V dropped 1 base and J dropped 7 bases, with 4 bases sitting between them. DNA of the CDR3: TGTGCCAGCAGCTTAGGGATTGAAGCTTTCTTT. Residues: CASSLGIEAFF.

The CDR3 reads CASSLLAGGTGELFF. The CDR3 nucleotides are TGTGCCAGCAGCTTACTAGCGGGAGGCACCGGGGAGCTGTTTTTT. This sequence joins TRBV7-6 and TRBJ2-2, with TRBD2 matching 11 bases. The length of the CDR3 is 15 residues. Per the germline V gene, CDR1 is SGHVS and CDR2 is FNYEAQ. The ends lost 2 bases at V and 4 bases at J; junction bases unmatched: 0.

The rearrangement uses TRBV7-9 and TRBJ2-7; 8 nucleotides match TRBD1. Trimming cost V 4 bases and J 10 bases; bases outside gene matches: 6. Germline-derived CDR1 and CDR2 are SEHNR and FQNEAQ (reference sequence). The CDR3 loop spans 12 amino acids. Here the CDR3 DNA reads TGTGCCAGCAGCTCACAGGGGGATGATCAGTACTTC. Protein product: CASSSQGDDQYF.

The V and J genes are TRBV21-1 and TRBJ2-2. TRBV21-1 represents a pseudogene. The length of the CDR3 is 12 residues. The DNA of the CDR3 is TGTGCCAGCAGCAAGGGATCCGGGGAGCTGTTTTTT. Translated: CASSKGSGELFF.

The chain carries TRBV4-1 and TRBJ2-3, with D perhaps matching TRBD1 or TRBD2 (5 bases each). Between the trimmed V and J ends, which lost 1 base and 2 bases, there was a span of 7 bases. The CDR3 loop spans 14 amino acids. The germline CDR1 and CDR2 sequences are MGHRA and YSYEKL. The CDR3 reads CASSQAGATDTQYF. The CDR3 DNA reads as TGCGCCAGCAGCCAAGCCGGGGCCACAGATACGCAGTATTTT.